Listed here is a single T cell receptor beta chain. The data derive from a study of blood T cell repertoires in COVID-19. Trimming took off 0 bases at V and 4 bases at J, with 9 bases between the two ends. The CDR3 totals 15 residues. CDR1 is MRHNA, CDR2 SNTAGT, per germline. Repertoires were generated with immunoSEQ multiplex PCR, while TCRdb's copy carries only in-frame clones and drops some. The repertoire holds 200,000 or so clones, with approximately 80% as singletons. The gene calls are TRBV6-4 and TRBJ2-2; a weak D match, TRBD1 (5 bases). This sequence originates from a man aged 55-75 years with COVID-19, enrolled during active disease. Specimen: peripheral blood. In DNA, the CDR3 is TGTGCCAGCAGTGACTCTGGGGCAGGCACCGGGGAGCTGTTTTTT. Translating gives CASSDSGAGTGELFF.